The 32 T cell receptor beta chains in this list originate from one sample, sequenced in a study of T cells after posttransplantation cyclophosphamide. Profiling relied on immunoSEQ multiplex PCR, and the TCRdb table lists in-frame clones only, not all of them. There are some 19,000 clones in the sample; over 65% occur only once, and around 25% lies in the top ten. Cyclophosphamide on days +3 and +4 followed busulfan-fludarabine conditioning and a marrow graft. This specimen consisted of PBMCs, obtained after an allogeneic stem cell transplant with post-transplant cyclophosphamide. These receptors were taken from a young adult male patient who received an allogeneic stem cell transplant from a related donor, was CMV-positive, and had acute GVHD only. Some T cells may be transferred from the graft donor.

This chain links TRBV27 with TRBJ2-7; no firm D call. Germline V gene sequence: CDR1 MNHEY, CDR2 SMNVEV (reference sequence). With 0 bases removed from V and 0 bases from J, the gap between germline ends came to 12 bases. The CDR3 has 16 residues. CDR3 DNA: TGTGCCAGCAGTTTATCACAAAACCTTCGCTCCTACGAGCAGTACTTC. Translation: CASSLSQNLRSYEQYF.

This clone turned up a few times. The V gene is TRBV4-3, the J gene TRBJ2-1, with 7 bases identical to TRBD1. J was trimmed by 3 bases and V by 1 base; bases with no gene match: 6. The CDR3 length is 16 residues. Germline loops: CDR1 LGHNA, CDR2 YSLEER. CDR3 nucleotides: TGCGCCAGCAGCCAAGGACACAGGGGCTTCTACAATGAGCAGTTCTTC. Amino acids: CASSQGHRGFYNEQFF.

This rearrangement joins TRBV18 to TRBJ2-1, with D uncertain. CDR1 KGHSH and CDR2 LQKENI come from the germline V gene. The CDR3 is 16 amino acids. Trimming took off 0 bases at V and 0 bases at J, with 9 bases between the two ends. The CDR3 reads CASSPPSVSSYNEQFF. The CDR3 DNA is TGTGCCAGCTCACCACCGTCGGTAAGCTCCTACAATGAGCAGTTCTTC.

The rearrangement uses TRBV6-1 and TRBJ1-3, with D uncertain. CDR3 size: 16 residues. In germline, CDR1 is MNHNS, CDR2 SASEGT. Deletions cut 2 bases from V and 3 bases from J, with 14 bases between. CDR3 sequence: CASSESQPGGGNTIYF. CDR3 DNA sequence: TGTGCCAGCAGTGAAAGCCAACCTGGAGGTGGAAACACCATATATTTT.

The DNA for the CDR3 is TGTGCCAGCAGCGTGGATGCGGGGTACAATGAGCAGTTCTTC. Amino acid sequence: CASSVDAGYNEQFF. V and J are TRBV7-2 and TRBJ2-1; weak D call: TRBD2 (6 bases). The V gene's germline CDR1 is SGHTA and CDR2 FQGNSA. Trimming cost V 5 bases and J 4 bases, with 12 bases left between them. The CDR3 totals 14 residues.

V usage is TRBV4-3 and J usage is TRBJ1-1; D ambiguous. Germline V gene lookup returns CDR1 LGHNA and CDR2 YSLEER. The V end was cut by 2 bases, the J end by 3 bases, with 13 bases between. The CDR3 loop spans 15 amino acids. CDR3 region: CASSQYLGRDTEAFF. The DNA for the CDR3 is TGCGCCAGCAGCCAATACCTGGGGAGGGACACTGAAGCTTTCTTT.

The chain recombines TRBV5-1 with TRBJ1-1; 10 nucleotides align to TRBD1. Germline-derived CDR1 and CDR2 are SGHRS and YFSETQ. J gave up 4 bases and V 5 bases, and 14 bases lay outside the gene matches. The CDR3 is 17 residues long. Here the CDR3 DNA reads TGCGCCAGCAGAGTCGGACAGGGGGTTTTCTTTCGCACTGAAGCTTTCTTT. Translation gives CASRVGQGVFFRTEAFF.

The chain combines TRBV6-1 with TRBJ1-1; D gene unclear. Germline V gene sequence: CDR1 MNHNS, CDR2 SASEGT. The CDR3 spans 13 residues. V was shortened by 1 base and J by 4 bases, with 7 bases between the two germline ends. The DNA for the CDR3 is TGTGCCAGCAGTGAAGGGCGGATCACTGAAGCTTTCTTT. Residues: CASSEGRITEAFF.

This chain links TRBV6-6 with TRBJ2-7, with TRBD1 matching over 8 bases. This CDR3 spans 15 amino acids. V was pared by 6 bases and J by 2 bases, with 9 bases of the junction left unmatched. Germline-derived CDR1 and CDR2 are MNHNY and SVGAGI (reference sequence). In DNA form, the CDR3 reads TGTGCCAGCAGGCCCTCAGACAGGGGCGCCTACGAGCAGTACTTC. Translating it yields CASRPSDRGAYEQYF.

V and J are TRBV5-8 and TRBJ2-1; D is ambiguous. CDR1 and CDR2 (germline): SGHTS, YDEGEE. The CDR3 loop spans 15 amino acids. The V end lost 0 bases, the J end lost 7 bases, and 14 bases lay between the germline ends. CDR3 coding DNA: TGTGCCAGCAGCTTGGATCCATTCACATGGAATGAGCAGTTCTTC. It translates to CASSLDPFTWNEQFF.

This sequence joins TRBV2 and TRBJ2-7; 9 positions match TRBD1. This CDR3 has 15 amino acids. From germline, CDR1 is SNHLY and CDR2 FYNNEI. Losses at the gene ends were 6 bases for V and 3 bases for J; bases not matched to a gene: 9. DNA for the CDR3: TGTGCCAGCAGAAAAACAGGGGGCGTTGGCTACGAGCAGTACTTC. This gives the protein CASRKTGGVGYEQYF.

The chain joins TRBV6-1 to TRBJ1-5; weak D call: TRBD1 (6 bases). Per germline, CDR1 MNHNS and CDR2 SASEGT. Trimming shortened V by 7 bases and J by 5 bases, and 12 bases separated the two germline ends. The CDR3 runs 13 residues. The CDR3: CASTRDKDQPQHF. The CDR3 bases are TGTGCCAGCACCCGGGACAAAGATCAGCCCCAGCATTTT.

V and J are TRBV11-3 and TRBJ2-2, with 10 bases fitting TRBD1. This CDR3 comprises 15 residues. Germline V gene data show CDR1 as SGHNT and CDR2 as YENEEA. The trim removed 5 bases at V and 3 bases at J, leaving 3 bases unmatched. The chain's CDR3 is CASSPGQGDTGELFF. DNA for the CDR3: TGTGCCAGCAGCCCCGGACAGGGGGACACCGGGGAGCTGTTTTTT.

The chain links TRBV7-6 to TRBJ1-1; D is unclear. The CDR3 is 15 amino acids. V lost 5 bases and J 6 bases, leaving 19 bases between the germline ends. Germline assignment: CDR1 SGHVS and CDR2 FNYEAQ. The CDR3 here is CASSPGGVLLAEAFF. The CDR3 bases are TGTGCCAGCAGCCCCGGCGGGGTATTGCTCGCTGAAGCTTTCTTT.

The rearrangement uses TRBV11-2 and TRBJ2-7, with D maybe TRBD1 (6 bases). The CDR3 spans 15 residues. The germline CDR1 and CDR2 sequences are SGHAT and FQNNGV. Trimming shortened V by 0 bases and J by 6 bases, and 15 bases separated the two germline ends. CDR3: CASSLDRGLGSEQYF. The CDR3 nucleotides are TGTGCCAGCAGCTTAGACAGGGGATTGGGGAGCGAGCAGTACTTC.

The sample holds one count of this clone. The V and J genes are TRBV15 and TRBJ2-7, with 7 positions matching TRBD1. Germline loops: CDR1 LNHNV, CDR2 YYDKDF (reference sequence). J gave up 2 bases and V 0 bases, and 4 bases lay outside the gene matches. CDR3 length equals 15 residues. CDR3 nucleotide sequence: TGTGCCACCAGCAGAGATCCGACAGGGCCCTACGAGCAGTACTTC. Protein sequence: CATSRDPTGPYEQYF.

The chain uses TRBV6-4 and TRBJ2-6; no definite D call. Germline CDR1 is MRHNA and CDR2 is SNTAGT. The CDR3 extends over 15 amino acids. V was shortened by 4 bases and J by 2 bases, with 9 bases between the two germline ends. CDR3 sequence reads: CASSAEFAGANVLTF. In DNA, the CDR3 is TGTGCCAGCAGTGCGGAGTTTGCTGGGGCCAACGTCCTGACTTTC.

The rearrangement links TRBV7-2 to TRBJ2-1, with D possibly matching TRBD1 (6 bases). V lost 1 base and J lost 4, with 11 bases in between. CDR3 length: 15 amino acids. Germline values: CDR1 SGHTA, CDR2 FQGNSA. The CDR3 here is CASSLEGERYNEQFF. The CDR3 region has the DNA TGTGCCAGCAGCTTAGAGGGGGAGAGGTACAATGAGCAGTTCTTC. Full variable domain (rest looked up from reference TRBV7-2 and TRBJ2-1): GAGVSQSPSNKVTEKGKDVELRCDPISGHTALYWYRQSLGQGLEFLIYFQGNSAPDKSGLPSDRFSAERTGGSVSTLTIQRTQQEDSAVYLCASSLEGERYNEQFFGPGTRLTVL.

A single count supports this clone. V and J are TRBV19 and TRBJ1-5, with a weak D call TRBD1 (5 bases). With 10 bases removed from V and 1 base from J, the gap between germline ends came to 20 bases. Germline assignment: CDR1 LNHDA and CDR2 SQIVND (reference sequence). This CDR3 is 16 amino acids long. The CDR3 region has the DNA TGTGCCACCCAAACCCCCTCAGGGAACAGCAATCAGCCCCAGCATTTT. Translating it yields CATQTPSGNSNQPQHF.

This rearrangement joins TRBV27 to TRBJ2-5, with 16 bases lining up with TRBD2. CDR1 is MNHEY, CDR2 SMNVEV, per germline (reference sequence). This CDR3 comprises 17 residues. The J segment lost 4 bases and the V segment lost 6 bases, leaving 8 bases of the junction unmatched. CDR3 protein: CASRGTSGGAGRETQYF. CDR3 in DNA: TGTGCCAGCAGGGGGACTAGCGGGGGGGCGGGCAGAGAGACCCAGTACTTC.

The V call is TRBV15, the J call TRBJ2-1, with TRBD2 as a possible D gene (6 bases). Germline CDR1 reads LNHNV; CDR2 reads YYDKDF (reference sequence). V was shortened by 0 bases and J by 5 bases, with 11 bases between the two germline ends. The CDR3 length is 15 residues. In DNA form, the CDR3 reads TGTGCCACCAGCAGAGATGGACTACCCGACAATGAGCAGTTCTTC. Protein sequence: CATSRDGLPDNEQFF.

The genes are TRBV9 and TRBJ1-6; 7 nucleotides match TRBD1. With 4 bases clipped from V and 11 bases from J, the junction kept 9 bases outside the gene matches. Germline-derived CDR1 and CDR2 are SGDLS and YYNGEE. The CDR3 is made up of 14 amino acids. The DNA of the CDR3 is TGTGCCAGCAGCACCGGGACAGATATTCCACCCCTCCACTTT. Protein product: CASSTGTDIPPLHF.

The rearrangement uses TRBV18 and TRBJ2-7; 7 nucleotides line up with TRBD1. CDR1 KGHSH and CDR2 LQKENI come from the germline V gene. Trimming at V came to 6 bases and at J to 0 bases, leaving 11 bases not matched to a gene. This CDR3 is 16 amino acids long. The DNA for the CDR3 is TGTGCCAGCTCCCCCCCCACAGGGGTTAGCTCCTACGAGCAGTACTTC. It codes for CASSPPTGVSSYEQYF.

CDR3 in amino acids: CAWSRAGTQSSGNTIYF. CDR3 sequence (DNA): TGTGCCTGGAGTCGAGCGGGCACCCAGAGCTCTGGAAACACCATATATTTT. This sequence joins TRBV30 and TRBJ1-3; no clear D gene. This CDR3 has 17 residues. Germline-derived CDR1 and CDR2 are GTSNPN and SVGIG (reference sequence). The germline V and J ends were trimmed by 2 bases and 0 bases, with 17 bases remaining between them.

This chain connects TRBV27 to TRBJ2-7; a possible D gene is TRBD2 (5 bases). This CDR3 region has 16 residues. Germline values: CDR1 MNHEY, CDR2 SMNVEV (reference sequence). V lost 5 bases and J lost 2, with 19 bases in between. CDR3 nucleotides: TGTGCCAGCAGTCCGACCGGAGGCCTACCCGCCTACGAGCAGTACTTC. Encoded protein: CASSPTGGLPAYEQYF.

The J gene is TRBJ1-3, the V gene TRBV15; D remains unclear. Germline V gene lookup returns CDR1 LNHNV and CDR2 YYDKDF (reference sequence). The CDR3 covers 14 residues. V was trimmed by 6 bases and J by 0 bases, leaving 9 bases between them. The CDR3 loop is CATRRRSSGNTIYF. The CDR3 DNA sequence: TGTGCCACCAGACGACGGAGCTCTGGAAACACCATATATTTT.

The CDR3 region is CASRRDRGLENSPLHF. CDR3 in DNA: TGTGCCAGCAGGCGGGACAGGGGCCTGGAGAATTCACCCCTCCACTTT. V usage is TRBV5-4 and J usage is TRBJ1-6; 10 positions match TRBD1. Trimming cost V 5 bases and J 7 bases; bases outside gene matches: 9. The CDR3 loop spans 16 amino acids. The germline gives CDR1 SGHNT, CDR2 YYREEE (reference sequence).

This clone was seen only a few times. The chain carries TRBV5-4 and TRBJ1-2; D is unresolved. V gave up 6 bases and J gave up 4 bases, with 13 bases separating them. The CDR3 has 13 residues. CDR1 is SGHNT, CDR2 YYREEE, per germline (reference sequence). The CDR3 here is CASTWTSGYGYTF. The CDR3 bases are TGTGCCAGCACCTGGACTTCAGGCTATGGCTACACCTTC. The full variable domain, completed using reference TRBV5-4 and TRBJ1-2, is ETGVTQSPTHLIKTRGQQVTLRCSSQSGHNTVSWYQQALGQGPQFIFQYYREEENGRGNFPPRFSGLQFPNYSSELNVNALELDDSALYLCASTWTSGYGYTFGSGTRLTVV.

This chain links TRBV19 with TRBJ1-2; 8 bases line up with TRBD1. CDR1 LNHDA and CDR2 SQIVND come from the germline V gene (reference sequence). V shed 5 bases, J shed 2 bases, and the junction held 7 bases outside the gene matches. The CDR3 has 15 residues. CDR3 sequence reads: CASSVQTGANYGYTF. The CDR3 bases are TGTGCCAGTAGTGTTCAGACAGGGGCCAACTATGGCTACACCTTC. Full variable domain (outside the CDR3, taken from reference TRBV19 and TRBJ1-2): DGGITQSPKYLFRKEGQNVTLSCEQNLNHDAMYWYRQDPGQGLRLIYYSQIVNDFQKGDIAEGYSVSREKKESFPLTVTSAQKNPTAFYLCASSVQTGANYGYTFGSGTRLTVV.

This chain uses TRBV2 with TRBJ2-3; the match to TRBD2 covers 7 bases. J lost 2 bases, V lost 7 bases, and 3 bases had no gene match. CDR1 and CDR2 from the germline V gene are SNHLY and FYNNEI. The CDR3 spans 13 residues. The CDR3: CASTSGFTDTQYF. The CDR3 bases are TGTGCCAGCACTAGCGGATTCACAGATACGCAGTATTTT.

This sequence joins TRBV7-7 and TRBJ2-3; tentative D call: TRBD2 (7 bases). V was trimmed by 6 bases and J by 4 bases, leaving 14 bases between them. The V gene's germline CDR1 is SSHAT and CDR2 FNYEAQ (reference sequence). The CDR3 is 14 residues long. CDR3 DNA: TGTGCCAGCAGTCCCGGCGGGGGCCCAGATACGCAGTATTTT. Translation: CASSPGGGPDTQYF.

The rearrangement uses TRBV5-1 and TRBJ1-5, with D perhaps TRBD1 (5 bases). CDR1 is SGHRS and CDR2 is YFSETQ in the germline V gene. This CDR3 contains 14 residues. V lost 5 bases and J lost 6, with 15 bases in between. DNA of the CDR3: TGCGCCAGCAGACCCGAGACAGACACTCAGCCCCAGCATTTT. Encoded protein: CASRPETDTQPQHF.